This T cell receptor (beta chain) was captured in a study of T cell repertoires in cytomegalovirus infection. MiXCR, applied by TCRdb to the reads, yields one record per CDR3 protein. The repertoire holds under 850,000 distinct CDR3 sequences, with about 33% as singletons. A word on this clonotype: Its antigen is as yet unknown.

The CDR3 contains 15 residues. Germline-derived CDR1 and CDR2 are MNHEY and SVGAGI. The V gene end was trimmed by 6 bases and the J gene end by 4 bases; junction bases not matched to a gene: 6. Sequencing used cultured PBMCs, obtained from culture after CMV antigen stimulation. The TCR sequence derives from a human donor in good health (CMV status not recorded). Some clones in this sample may be carry-over from other donors' samples. The gene calls are TRBV6-5 and TRBJ2-3; 11 bases align to TRBD2. The CDR3 protein is CASRLAGGPADTQYF. The CDR3 region has the DNA TGTGCCAGCAGGTTAGCGGGAGGGCCGGCAGATACGCAGTATTTT.